This TCR beta chain was recorded in a study of shared clonotypes between healthy human individuals. Trimming removed 5 bases at V and 4 bases at J, with 21 bases between. This CDR3 comprises 16 residues. Germline V gives CDR1 SEHNR, CDR2 FQNEAQ (reference sequence). As processed by the authors: ImmunoSEQ yielded junction-only sequences lacking quality scores, so filtering differed. TCRdb's table, derived via immunoSEQ multiplex PCR, lists solely in-frame clones and lacks some. The V and J calls and the clone size are those of that table, but D and trimming were determined from the DNA. The profile shows approximately 2,000,000 clones, roughly 95% of them singletons. It was CD45RO-negative cells, positively selected for CCR7, that made up naive CD8 cells, with terminally differentiated effector memory CD45RA+ cells excluded.

The TCR originated in a young man in good health. Some clones in this sample may be carry-over from other donors' samples. The chain couples TRBV7-9 to TRBJ2-7, with D tentatively TRBD1 (5 bases). Sequencing input: naive CD8+ T cells from PBMCs. The DNA of the CDR3 is TGTGCCAGCAGCCTACTGGACATCCCAACCCCATACGAGCAGTACTTC. Translating it yields CASSLLDIPTPYEQYF.